The clone carrying this T cell receptor (beta chain) turned up a few times. Its antigen is not known. These data originate in a study of response to subunit inactivated influenza vaccine. Notes on the study in general: The authors offered the suggestion that each seasonal influenza vaccination recruits few new T cells.

CDR1 and CDR2 (germline): SGHRS, YFSETQ. The CDR3 runs 14 residues. The V end was cut by 6 bases, the J end by 7 bases, with 18 bases between. TCRdb used MiXCR to reprocess the RT-PCR reads, holding one entry per CDR3 protein. The sample includes a few hundred thousand distinct CDR3 sequences, about 15% of them seen just once. The V gene is TRBV5-1, the J gene TRBJ2-3; TRBD1 is a possible D gene (5 bases). This clonotype was obtained from a man aged 50 to 59 who received an inactivated influenza vaccine. Here the sequenced sample was PBMCs from blood, taken 12 days after vaccination. CDR3 nucleotides: TGCGCCAGCAACAGCCCGGCAGGGTCGCATACGCAGTATTTT. Translating gives CASNSPAGSHTQYF. The entire variable domain, with the rest obtained from reference TRBV5-1 and TRBJ2-3, is as follows: KAGVTQTPRYLIKTRGQQVTLSCSPISGHRSVSWYQQTPGQGLQFLFEYFSETQRNKGNFPGRFSGRQFSNSRSEMNVSTLELGDSALYLCASNSPAGSHTQYFGPGTRLTVL.